This T cell receptor beta chain is from a study of Graves' ophthalmopathy and Graves' hyperthyroidism. Study-wide points: Both a roughly 64% sensitivity and a 72.22% specificity characterized the model's predictions of ophthalmopathy progression. In blood appeared most of the expanded thyroid clonotypes whose frequency exceeded 0.001.

With regard to this clonotype: Its antigen is currently unknown.

The J segment lost 7 bases and the V segment lost 4 bases, leaving 9 bases of the junction unmatched. The germline CDR1 and CDR2 sequences are MNHEY and SMNVEV (reference sequence). This CDR3 is built from 15 residues. As the template, RNA transcripts were used to amplify TCR beta CDR3 regions. Following a first-round RT-PCR that used HTBI primers, a second-round multiplex PCR was carried out. Each CDR3 protein gets one entry after TCRdb re-called the multiplex PCR reads with MiXCR. The sample shows about 200,000 distinct CDR3 sequences, approximately 28% of them seen only once. The rearrangement joins TRBV27 to TRBJ2-1, with 8 bases that match TRBD2. This TCR derives from a man aged 45-65 years with Graves' ophthalmopathy. The sequenced material came from peripheral blood. CDR3: CASSSPGLGWNEQFF. In DNA, the CDR3 is TGTGCCAGCAGTTCACCGGGACTAGGGTGGAATGAGCAGTTCTTC.